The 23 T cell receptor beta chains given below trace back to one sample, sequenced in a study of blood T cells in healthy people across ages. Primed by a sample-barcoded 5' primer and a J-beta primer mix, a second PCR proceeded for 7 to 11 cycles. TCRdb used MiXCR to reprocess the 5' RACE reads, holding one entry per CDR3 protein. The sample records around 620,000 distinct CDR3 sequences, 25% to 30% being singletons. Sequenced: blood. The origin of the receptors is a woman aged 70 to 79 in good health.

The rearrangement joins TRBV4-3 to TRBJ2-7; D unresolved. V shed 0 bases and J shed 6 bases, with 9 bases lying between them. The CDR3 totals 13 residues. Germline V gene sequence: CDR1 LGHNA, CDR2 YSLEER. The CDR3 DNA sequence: TGCGCCAGCAGCCAAGATCTTCATATCGAGCAGTACTTC. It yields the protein CASSQDLHIEQYF.

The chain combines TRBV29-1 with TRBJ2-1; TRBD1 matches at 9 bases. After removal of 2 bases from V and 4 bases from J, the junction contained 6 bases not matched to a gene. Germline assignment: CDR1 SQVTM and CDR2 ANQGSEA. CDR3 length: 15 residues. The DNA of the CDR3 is TGCAGCGTTGAAAGCGGAGGACAGGGGTACAATGAGCAGTTCTTC. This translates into CSVESGGQGYNEQFF.

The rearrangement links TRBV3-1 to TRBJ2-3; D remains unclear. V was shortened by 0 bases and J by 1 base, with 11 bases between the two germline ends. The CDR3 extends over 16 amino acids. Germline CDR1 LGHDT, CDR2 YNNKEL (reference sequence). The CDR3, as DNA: TGTGCCAGCAGCCAAGAAATCGGTCTCGGCACAGATACGCAGTATTTT. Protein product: CASSQEIGLGTDTQYF.

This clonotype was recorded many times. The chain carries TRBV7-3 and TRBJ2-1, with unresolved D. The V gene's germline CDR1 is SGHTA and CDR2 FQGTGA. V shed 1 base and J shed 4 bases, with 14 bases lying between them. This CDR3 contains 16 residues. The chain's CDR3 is CASSLNGELGYNEQFF. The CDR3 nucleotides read TGTGCCAGCAGCTTAAATGGCGAGCTGGGATACAATGAGCAGTTCTTC.

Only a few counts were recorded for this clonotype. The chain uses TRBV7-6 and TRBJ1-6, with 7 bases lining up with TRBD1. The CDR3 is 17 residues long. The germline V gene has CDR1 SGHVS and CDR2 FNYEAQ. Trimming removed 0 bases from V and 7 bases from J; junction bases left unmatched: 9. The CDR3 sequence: CASSLAPTGLGNSPLHF. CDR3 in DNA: TGTGCCAGCAGCTTAGCCCCGACAGGGTTAGGGAATTCACCCCTCCACTTT.

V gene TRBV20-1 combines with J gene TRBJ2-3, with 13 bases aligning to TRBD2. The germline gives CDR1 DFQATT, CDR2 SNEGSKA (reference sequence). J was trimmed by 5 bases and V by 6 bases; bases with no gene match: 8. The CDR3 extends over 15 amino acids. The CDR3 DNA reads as TGCAGTGCCGAACTAGCGGGGGGGCGTTTAGATACGCAGTATTTT. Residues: CSAELAGGRLDTQYF.

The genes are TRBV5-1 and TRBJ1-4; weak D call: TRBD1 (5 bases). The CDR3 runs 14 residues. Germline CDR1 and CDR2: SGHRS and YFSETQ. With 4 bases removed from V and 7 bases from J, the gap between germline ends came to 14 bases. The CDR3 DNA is TGCGCCAGCAGCGCTTCGGGGGTTAGTGAAAAACTGTTTTTT. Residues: CASSASGVSEKLFF.

The CDR3: CASRPNRGRTGELFF. CDR3 nucleotides: TGTGCCAGCAGACCCAACAGGGGACGCACCGGGGAGCTGTTTTTT. The V gene is TRBV25-1, the J gene TRBJ2-2; 7 nucleotides agree with TRBD1. Germline CDR1 and CDR2: MGHDK and SYGVNS. The CDR3 consists of 15 residues. Trimming at V came to 6 bases and at J to 4 bases, leaving 8 bases not matched to a gene.

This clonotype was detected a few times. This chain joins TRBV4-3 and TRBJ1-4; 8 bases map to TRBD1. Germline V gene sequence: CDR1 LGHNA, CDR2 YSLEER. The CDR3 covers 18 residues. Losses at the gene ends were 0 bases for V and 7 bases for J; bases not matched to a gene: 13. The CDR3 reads CASSQDQFTQGAREKLFF. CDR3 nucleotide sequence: TGCGCCAGCAGCCAAGATCAGTTTACCCAGGGGGCTCGTGAAAAACTGTTTTTT.

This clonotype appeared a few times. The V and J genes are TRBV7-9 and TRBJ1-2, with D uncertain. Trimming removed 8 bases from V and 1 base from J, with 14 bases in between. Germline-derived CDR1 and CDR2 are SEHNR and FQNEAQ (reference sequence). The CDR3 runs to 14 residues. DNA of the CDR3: TGTGCCAGCCGGTCGGAGACCCTTAACTATGGCTACACCTTC. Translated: CASRSETLNYGYTF.

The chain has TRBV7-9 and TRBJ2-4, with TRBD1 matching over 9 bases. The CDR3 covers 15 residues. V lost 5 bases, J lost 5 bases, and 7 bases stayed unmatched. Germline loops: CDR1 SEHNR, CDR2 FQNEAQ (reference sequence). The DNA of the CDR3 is TGTGCCAGCAGCCCCAGACAGGGGGGCCAAAACATTCAGTACTTC. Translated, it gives CASSPRQGGQNIQYF. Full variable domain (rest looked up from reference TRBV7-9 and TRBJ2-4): DTGVSQNPRHKITKRGQNVTFRCDPISEHNRLYWYRQTLGQGPEFLTYFQNEAQLEKSRLLSDRFSAERPKGSFSTLEIQRTEQGDSAMYLCASSPRQGGQNIQYFGAGTRLSVL.

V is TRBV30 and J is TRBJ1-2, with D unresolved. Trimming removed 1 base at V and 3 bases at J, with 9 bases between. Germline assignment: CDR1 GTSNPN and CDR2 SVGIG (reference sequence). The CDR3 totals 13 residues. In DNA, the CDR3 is TGTGCCTGGAGTGAAGGTATCTACTATGGCTACACCTTC. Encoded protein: CAWSEGIYYGYTF. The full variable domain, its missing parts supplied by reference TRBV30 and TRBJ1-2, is SQTIHQWPATLVQPVGSPLSLECTVEGTSNPNLYWYRQAAGRGLQLLFYSVGIGQISSEVPQNLSASRPQDRQFILSSKKLLLSDSGFYLCAWSEGIYYGYTFGSGTRLTVV.

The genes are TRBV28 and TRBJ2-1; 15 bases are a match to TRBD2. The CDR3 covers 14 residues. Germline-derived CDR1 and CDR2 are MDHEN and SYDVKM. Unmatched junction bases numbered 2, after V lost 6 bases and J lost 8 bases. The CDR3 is CASRGLAGGDEQFF. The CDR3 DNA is TGTGCCAGCAGAGGACTAGCGGGAGGGGATGAGCAGTTCTTC.

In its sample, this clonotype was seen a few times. CDR3 sequence: CASSRRGTGSEAYTEAFF. CDR3 coding DNA: TGCGCCAGCAGCCGTCGAGGAACGGGTTCAGAAGCGTACACTGAAGCTTTCTTT. This chain links TRBV5-1 with TRBJ1-1; no clear D gene. Germline CDR1 and CDR2: SGHRS and YFSETQ. Trimming took 4 bases from V and 3 from J, leaving 25 bases between them. This CDR3 contains 18 residues.

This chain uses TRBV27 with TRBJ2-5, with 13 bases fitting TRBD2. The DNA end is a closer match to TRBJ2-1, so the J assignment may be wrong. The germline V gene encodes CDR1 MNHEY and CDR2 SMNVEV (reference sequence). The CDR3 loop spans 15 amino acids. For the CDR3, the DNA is TGTGCCAGCAGTTTAGGACTAGCGGGGGTGGATGAGCAGTTCTTC. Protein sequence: CASSLGLAGVDEQFF.

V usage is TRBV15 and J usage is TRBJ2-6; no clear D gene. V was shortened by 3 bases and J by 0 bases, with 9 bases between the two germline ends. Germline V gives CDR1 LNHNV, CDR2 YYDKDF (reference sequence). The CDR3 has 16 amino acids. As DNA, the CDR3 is TGTGCCACCAGCAGCCTCCTTTCCTCTGGGGCCAACGTCCTGACTTTC. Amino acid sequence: CATSSLLSSGANVLTF.

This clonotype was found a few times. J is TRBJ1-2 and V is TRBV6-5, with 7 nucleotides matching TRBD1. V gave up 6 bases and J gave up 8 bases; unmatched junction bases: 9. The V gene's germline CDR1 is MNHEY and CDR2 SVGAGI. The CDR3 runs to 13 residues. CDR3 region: CASRETGVRGYTF. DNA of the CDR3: TGTGCCAGCAGGGAAACAGGGGTGAGAGGCTACACCTTC.

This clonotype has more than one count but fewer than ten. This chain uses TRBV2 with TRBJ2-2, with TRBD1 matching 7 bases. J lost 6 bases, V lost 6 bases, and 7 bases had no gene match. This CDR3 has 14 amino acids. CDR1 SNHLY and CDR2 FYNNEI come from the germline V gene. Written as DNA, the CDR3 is TGTGCCAGCAGGGATGACAGGGTCTCCGGGGAGCTGTTTTTT. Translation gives CASRDDRVSGELFF.

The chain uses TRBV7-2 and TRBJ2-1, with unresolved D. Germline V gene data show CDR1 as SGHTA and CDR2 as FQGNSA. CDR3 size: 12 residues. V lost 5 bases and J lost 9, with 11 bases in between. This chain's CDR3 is CASSPQVTEQFF. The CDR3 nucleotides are TGTGCCAGCAGCCCCCAGGTTACTGAGCAGTTCTTC.

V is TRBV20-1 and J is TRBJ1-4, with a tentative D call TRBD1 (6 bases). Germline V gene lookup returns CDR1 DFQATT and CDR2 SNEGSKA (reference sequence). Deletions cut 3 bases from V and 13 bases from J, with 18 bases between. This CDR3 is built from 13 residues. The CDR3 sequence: CSASGTSSPSLFF. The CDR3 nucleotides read TGCAGTGCTAGCGGGACAAGCTCCCCATCACTGTTTTTT.

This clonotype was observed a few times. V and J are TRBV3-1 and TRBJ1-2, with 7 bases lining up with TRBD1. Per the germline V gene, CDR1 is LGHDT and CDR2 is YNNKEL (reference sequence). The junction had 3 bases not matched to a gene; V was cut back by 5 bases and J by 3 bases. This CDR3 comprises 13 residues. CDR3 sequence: CASSFRGYYGYTF. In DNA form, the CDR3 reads TGTGCCAGCAGCTTCAGGGGGTACTATGGCTACACCTTC.

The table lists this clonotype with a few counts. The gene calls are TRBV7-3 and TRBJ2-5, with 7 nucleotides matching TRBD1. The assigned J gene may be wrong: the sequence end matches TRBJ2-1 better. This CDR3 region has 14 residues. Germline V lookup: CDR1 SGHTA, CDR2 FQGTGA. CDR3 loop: CASSLNRGTNEQFF. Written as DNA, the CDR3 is TGTGCCAGCAGCCTAAACAGGGGAACCAATGAGCAGTTCTTC.

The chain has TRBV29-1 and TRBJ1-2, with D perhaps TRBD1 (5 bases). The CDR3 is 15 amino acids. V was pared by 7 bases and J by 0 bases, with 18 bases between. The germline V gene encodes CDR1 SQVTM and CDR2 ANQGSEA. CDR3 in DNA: TGCAGCGCTGGGGGTGAGGGCCAAGCTAACTATGGCTACACCTTC. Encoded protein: CSAGGEGQANYGYTF.